The entry below gives a single TCR beta chain sequence along with its context. Its antigen remains unidentified. This entry belongs to a study of T cell responses to AZD1222 COVID-19 vaccine. Study-level findings and limits: Spike-wide coverage was observed for vaccine-associated CD4 TCRs, with dominant responses at 160-218 and 743-854. A mostly white British donor set with more females was recruited, and clonal diversity was possibly underestimated.

The repertoire was sequenced with immunoSEQ multiplex PCR; TCRdb's copy has only in-frame clones and lacks some. The sample carries about 140,000 clones, about 90% recorded once. V trimming: 1 base; J trimming: 7 bases; junction bases outside the gene matches: 15. Germline V gene lookup returns CDR1 MNHEY and CDR2 SVGEGT. CDR3 length: 17 amino acids. Sequenced material: peripheral blood, taken on day 0 of AZD1222 vaccination. This chain links TRBV6-2 or TRBV6-3 with TRBJ2-7; 8 positions agree with TRBD1. The origin of this receptor is an adult in good health. The CDR3 is CASSYYVGGQGAGEQYF. The CDR3 DNA is TGTGCCAGCAGTTACTACGTCGGCGGGCAGGGGGCTGGAGAGCAGTACTTC.